The 22 T cell receptor beta chains given below trace back to one sample, sequenced in a study of cytomegalovirus exposure and HLA in healthy donors. The study ran its PCR with 60 Vbeta and 13 Jbeta primers. The table came from immunoSEQ multiplex PCR; TCRdb's copy has only in-frame clones and leaves some out. This table lists around 40,000 clones. Sequenced input: PBMCs. The source of these receptors is a man aged 30 to 45 in good health and CMV-seronegative.

The chain has TRBV7-9 and TRBJ2-5; 8 positions match TRBD1. CDR1 SEHNR and CDR2 FQNEAQ come from the germline V gene (reference sequence). V gave up 2 bases and J gave up 4 bases; unmatched junction bases: 3. The CDR3 length is 14 residues. The CDR3 DNA follows: TGTGCCAGCAGCTTAAGCAGGGGGCGAGAGACCCAGTACTTC. Protein: CASSLSRGRETQYF.

This chain connects TRBV4-1 to TRBJ1-1; D perhaps matches TRBD1 (6 bases). Germline loops: CDR1 MGHRA, CDR2 YSYEKL. The CDR3 contains 16 residues. Deletions cut 3 bases from V and 7 bases from J, with 21 bases between. CDR3 nucleotides: TGCGCCAGCAGCCATCACTATCAGGGGATGAAGGATGAAGCTTTCTTT. This codes for CASSHHYQGMKDEAFF.

As to this clone: Mismatch with germline at one junction end may stem from a read error. The chain couples TRBV7-7 to TRBJ2-3; the match to TRBD2 covers 7 bases. There are 15 residues in the CDR3. CDR1 is SSHAT, CDR2 FNYEAQ, per germline (reference sequence). CDR3 coding DNA: TGTGCTAGCAGCACGGGGGGATCGTTCACAGATACGCAGTATTTT. This sequence encodes CASSTGGSFTDTQYF. The full variable domain, with the rest looked up from reference TRBV7-7 and TRBJ2-3, is GAGVSQSPRYKVTKRGQDVTLRCDPISSHATLYWYQQALGQGPEFLTYFNYEAQPDKSGLPSDRFSAERPEGSISTLTIQRTEQRDSAMYRCASSTGGSFTDTQYFGPGTRLTVL.

The genes are TRBV5-1 and TRBJ1-1, with 9 bases that match TRBD1. V shed 2 bases and J 5 bases; nucleotides not matched to a gene: 7. The CDR3 covers 15 residues. Germline CDR1 is SGHRS and CDR2 is YFSETQ. CDR3 protein: CASSFPGTGNTEAFF. The CDR3 DNA sequence: TGCGCCAGCAGCTTTCCCGGGACAGGGAATACTGAAGCTTTCTTT.

The genes are TRBV7-9 and TRBJ1-5, with 9 bases fitting TRBD1. V lost 5 bases and J lost 1; bases outside the gene matches: 6. The germline V gene encodes CDR1 SEHNR and CDR2 FQNEAQ (reference sequence). CDR3 size: 16 residues. The CDR3 region has the DNA TGTGCCAGCAGCGGCCGAGACAGGGGGAGCAATCAGCCCCAGCATTTT. Translating gives CASSGRDRGSNQPQHF.

This rearrangement joins TRBV5-1 to TRBJ2-1; 8 nucleotides match TRBD1. The CDR3 length is 15 residues. Trimming cost V 0 bases and J 7 bases; bases outside gene matches: 6. Germline-derived CDR1 and CDR2 are SGHRS and YFSETQ. The CDR3 region has the DNA TGCGCCAGCAGCTTGGATCCAGGGGGCGGGAATGAGCAGTTCTTC. Amino acids: CASSLDPGGGNEQFF.

This sequence joins TRBV5-6 and TRBJ1-1; no firm D call. The CDR3 totals 15 residues. Trimming shortened V by 3 bases and J by 5 bases, and 17 bases separated the two germline ends. The germline V gene has CDR1 SGHDT and CDR2 YYEEEE. DNA for the CDR3: TGTGCCAGCAGCTCCCGGTCCGGGAGGAGGACTGAAGCTTTCTTT. This translates into CASSSRSGRRTEAFF.

The chain uses TRBV19 and TRBJ1-3; D remains unclear. Germline V lookup: CDR1 LNHDA, CDR2 SQIVND (reference sequence). V was trimmed by 3 bases and J by 0 bases, leaving 6 bases between them. The CDR3 loop spans 14 amino acids. In nucleotides, the CDR3 is TGTGCCAGTAGTATGGGCAGCTCTGGAAACACCATATATTTT. As protein: CASSMGSSGNTIYF.

In DNA form, the CDR3 reads TGTGCCACCAGCAGAGATAAGTCCGCGAGGGGGAATGAGCAGTTCTTC. Translation: CATSRDKSARGNEQFF. The chain employs TRBV15 and TRBJ2-1, with a possible D match to TRBD1 (6 bases). The germline CDR1 and CDR2 sequences are LNHNV and YYDKDF (reference sequence). V was trimmed by 0 bases and J by 7 bases, leaving 16 bases between them. The CDR3 sequence is 16 residues long.

CDR3: CASAHSQGAPAYGYTF. The CDR3 nucleotides read TGTGCCAGCGCACACAGTCAGGGGGCGCCTGCCTATGGCTACACCTTC. The chain has TRBV18 and TRBJ1-2; 8 bases are a match to TRBD1. With V trimmed by 8 bases and J by 4 bases, 15 bases remained unmatched. Germline V lookup: CDR1 KGHSH, CDR2 LQKENI. This CDR3 has 16 residues. The full variable domain, rest sourced from reference TRBV18 and TRBJ1-2, is NAGVMQNPRHLVRRRGQEARLRCSPMKGHSHVYWYRQLPEEGLKFMVYLQKENIIDESGMPKERFSAEFPKEGPSILRIQQVVRGDSAAYFCASAHSQGAPAYGYTFGSGTRLTVV.

The chain carries TRBV7-2 and TRBJ1-2, with D perhaps TRBD1 (6 bases). CDR3 size: 16 residues. Trimming took 1 base from V and 1 from J, leaving 13 bases between them. Germline CDR1 is SGHTA and CDR2 is FQGNSA. DNA of the CDR3: TGTGCCAGCAGCTTAGGGGCGGGAGGGGGTAACTATGGCTACACCTTC. Translated, it gives CASSLGAGGGNYGYTF.

The chain links TRBV7-9 to TRBJ2-5, with 7 bases aligning to TRBD2. The V and J ends lost 3 bases and 2 bases, in that order; junction bases with no gene match: 18. The germline V gene encodes CDR1 SEHNR and CDR2 FQNEAQ (reference sequence). The CDR3 spans 19 residues. CDR3 DNA: TGTGCCAGCAGCTTTTTCGCCTTACTTTCGGGAGGTCGGCAAGAGACCCAGTACTTC. Its protein product is CASSFFALLSGGRQETQYF.

This chain connects TRBV5-6 to TRBJ2-3; TRBD2 aligns across 11 bases. J lost 3 bases, V lost 4 bases, and 13 bases had no gene match. Germline V gene data show CDR1 as SGHDT and CDR2 as YYEEEE. This CDR3 is built from 18 residues. The CDR3 nucleotides are TGTGCCAGCAGCCGAGGGACTAGCGGAAAAGTGGAAACAGATACGCAGTATTTT. Its protein product is CASSRGTSGKVETDTQYF.

This chain connects TRBV18 to TRBJ2-7, with 11 bases identical to TRBD1. The CDR3 is made up of 15 amino acids. Germline assignment: CDR1 KGHSH and CDR2 LQKENI. The ends lost 2 bases at V and 1 base at J; junction bases unmatched: 1. CDR3 protein: CASSPGTGGSYEQYF. The CDR3 nucleotides read TGTGCCAGCTCACCAGGGACAGGGGGATCCTACGAGCAGTACTTC. The variable domain in full, with the rest retrieved from reference TRBV18 and TRBJ2-7, is NAGVMQNPRHLVRRRGQEARLRCSPMKGHSHVYWYRQLPEEGLKFMVYLQKENIIDESGMPKERFSAEFPKEGPSILRIQQVVRGDSAAYFCASSPGTGGSYEQYFGPGTRLTVT.

The chain recombines TRBV28 with TRBJ2-2; 11 bases are a match to TRBD2. The CDR3 is 15 residues long. Germline V gene lookup returns CDR1 MDHEN and CDR2 SYDVKM. Losses at the gene ends were 8 bases for V and 4 bases for J; bases not matched to a gene: 6. CDR3 residues: CASHPSGGFTGELFF. Here the CDR3 DNA reads TGTGCCAGCCACCCTAGCGGGGGGTTCACCGGGGAGCTGTTTTTT.

The V and J genes are TRBV15 and TRBJ2-2, with TRBD2 matching over 7 bases. Germline-derived CDR1 and CDR2 are LNHNV and YYDKDF (reference sequence). V dropped 3 bases and J dropped 5; count of bases not matched to a gene: 12. The CDR3 length is 17 residues. This CDR3 reads CATSRGGSRPGTGELFF. The CDR3 coding sequence is TGTGCCACCAGCAGGGGGGGGTCGAGGCCGGGAACCGGGGAGCTGTTTTTT.

The rearrangement links TRBV25-1 to TRBJ2-3, with 9 bases identical to TRBD2. The CDR3 runs to 15 residues. Unmatched junction bases numbered 5, after V lost 4 bases and J lost 3 bases. The V gene's germline CDR1 is MGHDK and CDR2 SYGVNS. CDR3 sequence reads: CASSGGGGATDTQYF. The CDR3 DNA is TGTGCCAGCAGTGGCGGCGGGGGGGCGACAGATACGCAGTATTTT. Complete variable domain (other parts from reference TRBV25-1 and TRBJ2-3): EADIYQTPRYLVIGTGKKITLECSQTMGHDKMYWYQQDPGMELHLIHYSYGVNSTEKGDLSSESTVSRIRTEHFPLTLESARPSHTSQYLCASSGGGGATDTQYFGPGTRLTVL.

The CDR3 DNA follows: TGTGCCAGCAGTAGGACTAGAGGGATGGTCAATGAGCAGTTCTTC. Protein sequence: CASSRTRGMVNEQFF. V is TRBV2 and J is TRBJ2-1; 7 bases line up with TRBD2. The CDR3 is made up of 15 amino acids. CDR1 and CDR2 (germline): SNHLY, FYNNEI. V trimming: 5 bases; J trimming: 6 bases; junction bases outside the gene matches: 10.

CDR3: CASSPLQGTGYGYTF. The DNA for the CDR3 is TGTGCCAGCTCACCCCTACAGGGTACTGGCTATGGCTACACCTTC. This chain uses TRBV18 with TRBJ1-2, with TRBD1 as a possible D gene (6 bases). The germline gives CDR1 KGHSH, CDR2 LQKENI. The CDR3 is 15 residues long. V dropped 3 bases and J dropped 4 bases, with 15 bases sitting between them.

The gene calls are TRBV6-1 and TRBJ1-5; D is undetermined. Trimming took off 0 bases at V and 10 bases at J, with 16 bases between the two ends. The CDR3 extends over 15 amino acids. Germline CDR1 MNHNS, CDR2 SASEGT. The CDR3 nucleotides read TGTGCCAGCAGTGAAGCAGGTCAATCCTCGGGACCCCAGCATTTT. It yields the protein CASSEAGQSSGPQHF.

The rearrangement links TRBV18 to TRBJ1-4; possible D gene TRBD1, 6 bases. The CDR3 contains 18 residues. Germline values: CDR1 KGHSH, CDR2 LQKENI. The V gene lost 4 bases and the J gene lost 0 bases, with 18 bases spanning the gap. CDR3 DNA sequence: TGTGCCAGCTCACTCTCGGTGCCCAGGGGCACAACTAATGAAAAACTGTTTTTT. It yields the protein CASSLSVPRGTTNEKLFF. The variable domain in full, completed from reference TRBV18 and TRBJ1-4, reads NAGVMQNPRHLVRRRGQEARLRCSPMKGHSHVYWYRQLPEEGLKFMVYLQKENIIDESGMPKERFSAEFPKEGPSILRIQQVVRGDSAAYFCASSLSVPRGTTNEKLFFGSGTQLSVL.

The chain employs TRBV25-1 and TRBJ2-7; D possibly corresponds to TRBD2 (5 bases). Trimming took 4 bases from V and 2 from J, leaving 12 bases between them. CDR1 MGHDK and CDR2 SYGVNS come from the germline V gene. This CDR3 spans 14 amino acids. CDR3 sequence reads: CASSVQQRTYEQYF. Written as DNA, the CDR3 is TGTGCCAGCAGTGTACAACAGCGGACCTACGAGCAGTACTTC.